This paragraph reports one TCR beta chain. These data are taken from a study of cytotoxic CD8 clonotypes in ibrutinib-treated CLL. The V gene's germline CDR1 is MNHNS and CDR2 SASEGT. The CDR3 totals 13 residues. V shed 8 bases and J 9 bases; nucleotides not matched to a gene: 9. Target depth was 1 in 200,000 to 1 in 1 million T cells, about 10x per clonotype. Profiling relied on immunoSEQ multiplex PCR, and the TCRdb table lists in-frame clones only, not all of them. The sample includes approximately 120,000 clones, more than 55% of them seen just once. This chain links TRBV6-1 with TRBJ1-5, with TRBD1 matching 8 bases. The clonotype was recovered from a human donor with chronic lymphocytic leukemia. The sequencing used PBMCs, collected after 24 months of ibrutinib treatment. CDR3 nucleotides: TGTGCCAGCGGGGGGACAGGCTATCTGCCCCAGCATTTT. Amino acids: CASGGTGYLPQHF.